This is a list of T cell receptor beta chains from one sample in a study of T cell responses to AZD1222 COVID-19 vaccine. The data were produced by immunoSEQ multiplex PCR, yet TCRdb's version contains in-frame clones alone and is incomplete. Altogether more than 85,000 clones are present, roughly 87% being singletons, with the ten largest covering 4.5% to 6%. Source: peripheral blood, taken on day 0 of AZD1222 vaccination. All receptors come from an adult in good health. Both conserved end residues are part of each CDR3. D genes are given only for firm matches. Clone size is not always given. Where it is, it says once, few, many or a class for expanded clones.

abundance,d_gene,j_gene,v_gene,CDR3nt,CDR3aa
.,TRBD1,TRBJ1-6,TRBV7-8,TGTGCCAGCAGTTCGGTGAGGGGACAGGGATATAATTCACCCCTCCACTTT,CASSSVRGQGYNSPLHF
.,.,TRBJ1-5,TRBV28,TGTGCCAGCAGTGATCCGGGGGGTCACTCGCATTTT,CASSDPGGHSHF
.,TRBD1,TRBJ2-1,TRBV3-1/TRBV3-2,TGTGCCAGCAGCCATCTGACAGGGGATGAGCAGTTCTTC,CASSHLTGDEQFF
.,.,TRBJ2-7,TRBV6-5,TGTGCCAGCACTACCGGGCTCGGGTTGTCCGAGCAGTACTTC,CASTTGLGLSEQYF
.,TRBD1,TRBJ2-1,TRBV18,TGTGCCAGCTCACCCGGACAGGGGGCAAACAATGAGCAGTTCTTC,CASSPGQGANNEQFF
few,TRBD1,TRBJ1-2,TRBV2,TGTGCCAGCAGTGAGGGACTACAGGGGTATGGCTACACCTTC,CASSEGLQGYGYTF
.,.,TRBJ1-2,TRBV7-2,TGTGCCAGCAGCTTTCCACCTTGGAGGGGACTCTATGGCTACACCTTC,CASSFPPWRGLYGYTF
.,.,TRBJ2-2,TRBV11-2,TGTGCCAGCAGCTCAGATAGAACCGGGGAGCTGTTTTTT,CASSSDRTGELFF
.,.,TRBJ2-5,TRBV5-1,TGCGCCAGCAGCTTGCCTACCGGTGGGGATGGGGAGACCCAGTACTTC,CASSLPTGGDGETQYF
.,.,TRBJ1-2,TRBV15,TGTGCCACCAGCGGCCCGCGACTGGGGAACTATGGCTACACCTTC,CATSGPRLGNYGYTF
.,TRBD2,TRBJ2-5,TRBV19,TGTGCCAGTAGTATAGCGGGGGGGCCCTCAGAGACCCAGTACTTC,CASSIAGGPSETQYF
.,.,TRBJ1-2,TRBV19,TGTGCCAGTAGTTGGCCCGGTGTTGGCTACACCTTC,CASSWPGVGYTF
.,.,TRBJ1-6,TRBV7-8,TGTGCCAGCAGTTATCCAGGGGCTTCACCCCTCCACTTT,CASSYPGASPLHF
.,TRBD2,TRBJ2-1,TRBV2,TGTGCCAGCAGTGATGGAGCGGGGTACGAGCAGTTCTTC,CASSDGAGYEQFF
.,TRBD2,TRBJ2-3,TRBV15,TGTGCCACCAGCAGAGAGCTAGCGGGGGGTCCTAGCACAGATACGCAGTATTTT,CATSRELAGGPSTDTQYF
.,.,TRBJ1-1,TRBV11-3,TGTGCCAGCAGCTTCGACAGCCGGACTGAAGCTTTCTTT,CASSFDSRTEAFF
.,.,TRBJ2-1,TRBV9,TGTGCCAGCAGCCCCCGTGGGGGGAGCTCCTACAATGAGCAGTTCTTC,CASSPRGGSSYNEQFF
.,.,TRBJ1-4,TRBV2,TGTGCCAGCACCCGGCCAGGGGATGAAAAACTGTTTTTT,CASTRPGDEKLFF
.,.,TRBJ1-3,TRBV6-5,TGTGCCAGCAGTTACTCGGAGGGGGTTGGAAACACCATATATTTT,CASSYSEGVGNTIYF
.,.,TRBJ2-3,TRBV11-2,TGTGCCAGCAGCTTAGGGGCTAGCTCGGCCACAGATACGCAGTATTTT,CASSLGASSATDTQYF
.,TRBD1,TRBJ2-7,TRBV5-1,TGCGCCAGCAGCGTCCCCGGGACAGGGTACTACTACGAGCAGTACTTC,CASSVPGTGYYYEQYF
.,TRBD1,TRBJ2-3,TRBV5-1,TGCGCCAGCAGCCCTACGACAGGGGCAGATACGCAGTATTTT,CASSPTTGADTQYF
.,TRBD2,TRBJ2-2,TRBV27,TGTGCCAGCAGTTGGCGGAGGACTAGCGGGGGACCGAACACCGGGGAGCTGTTTTTT,CASSWRRTSGGPNTGELFF
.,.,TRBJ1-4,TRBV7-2,TGTGCCAGCAGCTTAATGAGGGGGTATGAAAAACTGTTTTTT,CASSLMRGYEKLFF
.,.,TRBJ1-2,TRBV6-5,TGTGCCAGCATTCCCAGGGCCGAATTTGGTGGCTACACCTTC,CASIPRAEFGGYTF
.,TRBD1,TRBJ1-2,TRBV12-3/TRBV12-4,TGTGCCAGCAGCCTCCGGGACAGCTTAACTTTC,CASSLRDSLTF
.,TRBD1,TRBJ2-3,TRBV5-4,TGTGCCAGCAGCGAGGACAGGGTAAGAACAGATACGCAGTATTTT,CASSEDRVRTDTQYF
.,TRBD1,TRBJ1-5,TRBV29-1,TGCAGCGTCGCGGGACAGTCCAATCAGCCCCAGCATTTT,CSVAGQSNQPQHF
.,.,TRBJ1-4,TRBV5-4,TGTGCCAGCAGCTTTGGGCTGAGTAATGAAAAACTGTTTTTT,CASSFGLSNEKLFF
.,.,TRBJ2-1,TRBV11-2,TGTGCCAGCAGCTCCGAACTAGGATTAATGGGGCAGTTCTTC,CASSSELGLMGQFF
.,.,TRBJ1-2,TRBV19,TGTGCCAGTAGTATAGGGGAGAGTACAGGGCCAAACTATGGCTACACCTTC,CASSIGESTGPNYGYTF
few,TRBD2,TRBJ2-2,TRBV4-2,TGTGCCAGCAGCCCTAGGACTAGCGGGGGATTAAACACCGGGGAGCTGTTTTTT,CASSPRTSGGLNTGELFF
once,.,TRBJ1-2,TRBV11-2,TGTGCCAGCAGCCCCGCCTCGGGCAGGGTGATTTTTAATGGCTACACCTTC,CASSPASGRVIFNGYTF
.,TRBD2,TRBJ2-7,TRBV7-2,TGTGCCAGCAGCTTACAGCGGGGGGGGCCCTACGAGCAGTACTTC,CASSLQRGGPYEQYF
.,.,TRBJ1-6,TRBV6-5,TGTGCCAGCACCAGTGGGACGGAACCCCTCCACTTT,CASTSGTEPLHF
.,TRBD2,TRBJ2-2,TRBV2,TGTGCCAGCATGCGGGGGATAGGAACCGGGGAGCTGTTTTTT,CASMRGIGTGELFF